These T cell receptor beta chains were read from a single sample in a study of blood T cell repertoires in COVID-19. Clones were read by immunoSEQ multiplex PCR, and TCRdb kept only the in-frame ones, dropping some. In the table there are about 110,000 clones, roughly four fifths of which are singletons. Source material: peripheral blood. These receptors were obtained from a woman aged 70 to 79 with acute or convalescent COVID-19. The CDR3 runs from the conserved cysteine through the conserved F or W. D genes are given only for firm matches. Clone sizes are given selectively: once, few, many, or a class where the clone is expanded.

TRBJ1-3 NA NA TRBV6-5 CASSRQVSGNTIYF TGTGCCAGCAGCCGACAGGTCTCTGGAAACACCATATATTTT
TRBJ1-2 NA TRBD1 TRBV28 CASSRGQGDYGYTF TGTGCCAGCAGCAGGGGACAGGGTGACTATGGCTACACCTTC
TRBJ1-6 NA NA TRBV11-2 CASSLGSASSYNSPLHF TGTGCCAGCAGCTTAGGCTCAGCGAGCTCCTATAATTCACCCCTCCACTTT
TRBJ2-5 NA TRBD2 TRBV5-4 CASSLPGLNSETQYF TGTGCCAGCAGCTTACCGGGACTAAATTCGGAGACCCAGTACTTC
TRBJ1-5 NA TRBD1 TRBV6-1 CASSDPRTGGGQPQHF TGTGCCAGCAGTGACCCCCGGACAGGGGGCGGTCAGCCCCAGCATTTT
TRBJ1-6 NA TRBD1 TRBV3-1/TRBV3-2 CASSQAPGQGTRPLHF TGTGCCAGCAGCCAAGCCCCGGGACAGGGGACGCGACCCCTCCACTTT
TRBJ2-4 NA NA TRBV28 CASSLGGAVQNIQYF TGTGCCAGCAGTTTGGGCGGGGCCGTACAAAACATTCAGTACTTC
TRBJ2-1 NA TRBD2 TRBV5-1 CASSLFLAGNNEQFF TGCGCCAGCAGCTTGTTTCTAGCGGGCAACAATGAGCAGTTCTTC
TRBJ2-3 NA NA TRBV6-5 CASRNRATDTQYF TGTGCCAGCAGAAACAGGGCCACAGATACGCAGTATTTT
TRBJ1-1 NA NA TRBV29-1 CSVWQGEAFF TGCAGCGTTTGGCAGGGTGAAGCTTTCTTT
TRBJ1-2 few TRBD1 TRBV12-3/TRBV12-4 CASSTTGRGYTF TGTGCCAGCAGTACGACAGGGAGAGGCTACACCTTC
TRBJ1-5 NA NA TRBV6-2/TRBV6-3 CASSYEAGSNQPQHF TGTGCCAGCAGTTACGAAGCGGGCAGCAATCAGCCCCAGCATTTT
TRBJ2-2 NA TRBD2 TRBV28 CASRLGLAATGELFF TGTGCCAGCAGGCTGGGACTAGCGGCCACCGGGGAGCTGTTTTTT
TRBJ1-2 NA NA TRBV19 CASSMFSYGYTF TGTGCCAGTAGTATGTTTAGCTATGGCTACACCTTC
TRBJ2-5 NA TRBD1 TRBV2 CASRAGTAQETQYF TGTGCCAGCAGGGCCGGGACAGCCCAAGAGACCCAGTACTTC
TRBJ1-5 NA NA TRBV19 CASSTPGAGKPQHF TGTGCCAGTAGCACCCCGGGAGCCGGAAAGCCCCAGCATTTT
TRBJ1-1 NA TRBD1 TRBV19 CASSIGAGGMNTEAFF TGTGCCAGTAGTATAGGGGCAGGGGGAATGAACACTGAAGCTTTCTTT
TRBJ2-1 NA TRBD1 TRBV9 CASSAKTGLVYNEQFF TGTGCCAGCAGCGCGAAGACAGGGTTGGTCTACAATGAGCAGTTCTTC
TRBJ2-1 NA NA TRBV7-4 CASSYRPRDIYEQFF TGTGCCAGCAGCTACCGACCACGGGACATTTATGAGCAGTTCTTC
TRBJ1-6 NA NA TRBV9 CASSVGRGNLGSSPLHF TGTGCCAGCAGCGTGGGGCGGGGAAATCTTGGTTCTTCACCCCTCCACTTT
TRBJ2-2 few TRBD1 TRBV11-3 CASSPGQGASTGELFF TGTGCCAGCAGCCCGGGACAGGGGGCAAGCACCGGGGAGCTGTTTTTT
TRBJ2-1 once NA TRBV7-6 CASSEGGNEQFF TGTGCCAGCAGTGAAGGAGGGAATGAGCAGTTCTTC
TRBJ2-2 NA TRBD1 TRBV3-1/TRBV3-2 CASSQGRTGGAGAGELFF TGTGCCAGCAGCCAAGGGAGAACAGGGGGCGCTGGGGCCGGGGAGCTGTTTTTT
TRBJ1-1 NA TRBD1 TRBV19 CASSTRQGGNSGAFF TGTGCCAGTAGTACCAGACAGGGAGGAAATTCTGGGGCTTTCTTT
TRBJ1-6 NA TRBD1 TRBV11-2 CASSLPRTGNSPLHF TGTGCCAGCAGCTTACCCCGGACAGGGAATTCACCCCTCCACTTT
TRBJ2-3 NA NA TRBV7-2 CASSSGVGADTQYF TGTGCCAGCAGCTCCGGGGTCGGAGCAGATACGCAGTATTTT
TRBJ2-7 NA TRBD1 TRBV14 CASSQGRRQGAPTPYEQYF TGTGCCAGCAGCCAAGGGAGGCGACAGGGGGCCCCAACCCCCTACGAGCAGTACTTC
TRBJ2-5 NA TRBD1 TRBV2 CASSESLTGGSETQYF TGTGCCAGCAGTGAATCGCTGACAGGGGGCTCAGAGACCCAGTACTTC
TRBJ1-5 NA TRBD1 TRBV28 CASKPRDSSNQPQHF TGTGCCAGCAAACCGAGGGACAGCAGCAATCAGCCCCAGCATTTT
TRBJ1-2 NA TRBD1 TRBV30 CAWSPDRAMAGYTF TGTGCCTGGAGCCCGGACAGGGCCATGGCTGGCTACACCTTC
TRBJ1-2 NA TRBD1 TRBV7-9 CASSPTGGYGYTF TGTGCCAGCAGCCCGACAGGGGGCTATGGCTACACCTTC
TRBJ1-6 NA NA TRBV4-1 CASSPSSSYNSPLHF TGCGCCAGCAGCCCGTCTAGCTCCTATAATTCACCCCTCCACTTT
TRBJ1-3 few NA TRBV19 CASANLQGRTGNTIYF TGTGCCAGCGCCAACCTTCAGGGAAGGACTGGAAACACCATATATTTT
TRBJ1-1 NA NA TRBV7-2 CASSPGRASTEAFF TGTGCCAGCAGCCCGGGGAGGGCGTCCACTGAAGCTTTCTTT
TRBJ1-5 NA NA TRBV21-1 CASSNETRQYSNQPQHF TGTGCCAGCAGCAACGAAACGCGGCAGTATAGCAATCAGCCCCAGCATTTT
TRBJ2-2 NA NA TRBV3-1/TRBV3-2 CASSQGVRSVGNTGELFF TGTGCCAGCAGCCAAGGAGTCAGGTCTGTCGGGAACACCGGGGAGCTGTTTTTT
TRBJ2-2 NA NA TRBV6-5 CASTTDRTNTGELFF TGTGCCAGCACCACCGACAGGACCAACACCGGGGAGCTGTTTTTT